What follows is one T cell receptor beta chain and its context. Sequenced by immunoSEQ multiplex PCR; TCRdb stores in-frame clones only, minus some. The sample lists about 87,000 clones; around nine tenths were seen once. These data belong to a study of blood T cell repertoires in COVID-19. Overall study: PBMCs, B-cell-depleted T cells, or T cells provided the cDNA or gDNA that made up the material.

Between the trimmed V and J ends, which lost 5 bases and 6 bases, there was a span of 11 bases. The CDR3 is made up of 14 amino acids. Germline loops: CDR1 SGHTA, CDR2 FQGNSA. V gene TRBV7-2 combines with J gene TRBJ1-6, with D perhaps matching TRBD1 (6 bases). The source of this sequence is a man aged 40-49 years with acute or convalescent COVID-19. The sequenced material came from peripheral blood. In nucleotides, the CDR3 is TGTGCCAGCAGCCCCCAACAGGGTAATTCACCCCTCCACTTT. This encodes CASSPQQGNSPLHF.